This T cell receptor beta chain stems from a study of cytomegalovirus exposure and HLA in healthy donors. Using immunoSEQ multiplex PCR, the repertoire was profiled, and TCRdb retains in-frame clones only, with some absent. The sample has roughly 260,000 clones, 90% seen once; the top ten hold 0.37%. The sample was PBMCs. This receptor was obtained from a woman under 30 in good health and CMV-seronegative.

The CDR3 is CATGLAGQETQYF. In nucleotides, the CDR3 is TGTGCCACCGGACTAGCGGGGCAAGAGACCCAGTACTTC. The chain is built from TRBV10-3 and TRBJ2-5, with TRBD2 identical over 12 bases. The CDR3 has 13 residues. V gave up 10 bases and J gave up 2 bases; unmatched junction bases: 2. Looked up from germline, CDR1 is ENHRY and CDR2 is SYGVKD.